This entry lists 25 T cell receptor beta chains sequenced from one sample in a study of T cells in Graves' hyperthyroidism and ophthalmopathy. TCR beta CDR3 sequences were amplified from RNA transcripts. The HTBI primer set was used in a first-round RT-PCR of the TCR CDR3. MiXCR, applied by TCRdb to the multiplex PCR reads, yields one record per CDR3 protein. This sample has 450,000 to 500,000 distinct CDR3 sequences, with under 25% found just once. Sequencing was carried out using blood. The receptor source for this set is a woman in her 70s with Graves' ophthalmopathy.

This clonotype was observed a few times. This chain links TRBV5-5 with TRBJ1-6; perhaps TRBD1 as D (6 bases). Looked up from germline, CDR1 is SGHKS and CDR2 is YYEKEE (reference sequence). Trimming pared 4 bases from V and 5 bases from J, leaving 13 bases between. The CDR3 covers 15 residues. The CDR3 reads CASSLETGHNSPLHF. The CDR3 DNA reads TGTGCCAGCAGCCTAGAGACAGGACATAATTCACCCCTCCACTTT.

The chain links TRBV6-1 to TRBJ2-7; 8 bases fit TRBD1. The V segment lost 7 bases and the J segment 0 bases; nucleotides outside the gene matches: 5. The CDR3 consists of 14 residues. Per germline, CDR1 MNHNS and CDR2 SASEGT. The CDR3 sequence: CASKTGASSYEQYF. The CDR3 coding sequence is TGTGCCAGCAAGACAGGGGCCAGCTCCTACGAGCAGTACTTC.

This clonotype was counted ten times or more. The V call is TRBV6-1, the J call TRBJ1-2; 8 bases are a match to TRBD1. CDR3 length: 16 amino acids. J lost 6 bases, V lost 5 bases, and 14 bases had no gene match. Looked up from germline, CDR1 is MNHNS and CDR2 is SASEGT. The CDR3 loop is CASSRRPGQDYHGYTF. CDR3 nucleotide sequence: TGTGCCAGCAGTCGACGCCCGGGACAGGATTACCATGGCTACACCTTC.

The chain employs TRBV3-1 and TRBJ2-4; D remains unclear. This CDR3 spans 15 amino acids. The ends were cut back, 1 base at V and 6 bases at J, with 13 bases in the middle. Germline CDR1 reads LGHDT; CDR2 reads YNNKEL (reference sequence). CDR3 nucleotide sequence: TGTGCCAGCAGCCAAGCGGCCGGTCTGTCAAACATTCAGTACTTC. Its protein is CASSQAAGLSNIQYF.

This clonotype was counted between two and nine times. The gene calls are TRBV30 and TRBJ2-1; 10 positions agree with TRBD2. Germline CDR1 and CDR2: GTSNPN and SVGIG (reference sequence). The CDR3 has 14 residues. The V segment lost 4 bases and the J segment 10 bases; nucleotides outside the gene matches: 10. CDR3 sequence reads: CAWTSGSLIEEQFF. CDR3 bases: TGTGCCTGGACTAGCGGGAGCCTGATCGAAGAGCAGTTCTTC.

This clonotype came up a few times. The gene calls are TRBV20-1 and TRBJ2-5; no reliable D call. This CDR3 is built from 10 residues. The germline CDR1 and CDR2 sequences are DFQATT and SNEGSKA (reference sequence). Between the trimmed V and J ends, which lost 7 bases and 3 bases, there was a span of 6 bases. The CDR3 is CSVYEETQYF. The CDR3 DNA reads TGCAGTGTCTACGAAGAGACCCAGTACTTC.

This rearrangement joins TRBV28 to TRBJ1-3; a weak D match, TRBD1 (6 bases). CDR1 and CDR2 from the germline V gene are MDHEN and SYDVKM. This CDR3 is 14 amino acids long. V lost 7 bases to trimming and J lost 0 bases, with 10 bases between them. The CDR3 protein is CASKKGGSGNTIYF. The CDR3 region has the DNA TGTGCCAGCAAAAAAGGGGGCTCTGGAAACACCATATATTTT.

In this sample, this clonotype turned up many times. The J gene is TRBJ1-1, the V gene TRBV6-5, with D unresolved. Trimming stripped 2 bases from V and 11 bases from J, with 12 bases between. The CDR3 has 12 amino acids. CDR1 is MNHEY, CDR2 SVGAGI, per germline. CDR3: CASSYPGGSAFF. CDR3 nucleotide sequence: TGTGCCAGCAGTTACCCCGGCGGTTCCGCTTTCTTT.

This clonotype was found many times. The V call is TRBV6-1, the J call TRBJ1-6, with 7 positions matching TRBD1. Germline lookup yields CDR1 MNHNS and CDR2 SASEGT. The V segment lost 4 bases and the J segment 3 bases; nucleotides outside the gene matches: 3. The CDR3 runs 15 residues. CDR3 DNA sequence: TGTGCCAGCAGTGGACAGGGTGGCTATAATTCACCCCTCCACTTT. It codes for CASSGQGGYNSPLHF.

This sequence joins TRBV2 and TRBJ2-1, with 10 bases aligning to TRBD1. V shed 4 bases, J shed 10 bases, and the junction held 10 bases outside the gene matches. The CDR3 totals 15 residues. Per the germline V gene, CDR1 is SNHLY and CDR2 is FYNNEI. The CDR3 DNA is TGTGCCAGCAGTGGTGACAGGGGGCGAACGGGGGAGCAGTTCTTC. It encodes CASSGDRGRTGEQFF.

This clonotype was counted ten times or more. The genes are TRBV28 and TRBJ2-7; D remains unclear. The V and J ends lost 5 bases and 2 bases respectively, with 16 bases between them. Germline CDR1 and CDR2: MDHEN and SYDVKM. This CDR3 has 15 residues. The CDR3 is CASSPTSPGTYEQYF. CDR3 coding DNA: TGTGCCAGCAGTCCGACGTCCCCGGGCACCTACGAGCAGTACTTC.

This rearrangement joins TRBV28 to TRBJ2-1; TRBD2 is a possible D gene (7 bases). The CDR3 is 15 amino acids. Germline lookup yields CDR1 MDHEN and CDR2 SYDVKM. Trimming shortened V by 7 bases and J by 7 bases, and 20 bases separated the two germline ends. CDR3 residues: CASISLGGGGNEQFF. The CDR3 DNA reads TGTGCCAGCATCTCTTTAGGAGGGGGAGGGAATGAGCAGTTCTTC.

CDR3 region: CASSPSGALYEQYF. The CDR3 bases are TGTGCCAGCTCACCTTCTGGGGCACTCTACGAGCAGTACTTC. V usage is TRBV18 and J usage is TRBJ2-7; D is perhaps TRBD1 (5 bases). The V gene lost 3 bases and the J gene lost 3 bases, with 12 bases spanning the gap. Germline loops: CDR1 KGHSH, CDR2 LQKENI. The CDR3 sequence is 14 residues long.

V gene TRBV6-7 combines with J gene TRBJ2-1, with no clear D. TRBV6-7 is sorted into the ORF group, with uncertain function. The germline V and J ends were trimmed by 2 bases and 8 bases, with 10 bases remaining between them. The CDR3 totals 13 residues. The CDR3 DNA reads as TGTGCCAGCAGTTACCCCGCTCAAGATGAGCAGTTCTTC. This encodes CASSYPAQDEQFF.

The sample holds a few counts of this clonotype. This chain connects TRBV27 to TRBJ2-4; a possible D gene is TRBD2 (5 bases). The CDR3 contains 13 residues. Germline V gives CDR1 MNHEY, CDR2 SMNVEV (reference sequence). V was trimmed by 7 bases and J by 9 bases, leaving 16 bases between them. Here the CDR3 DNA reads TGTGCCAGCAAAATGTGGGATGGGAGCATTCAGTACTTC. As protein: CASKMWDGSIQYF.

On this clonotype: A read error is possible here, since a much larger clone lies one base away. This chain uses TRBV12-3 or TRBV12-4 with TRBJ1-2, with D perhaps matching TRBD1 (5 bases). The V end lost 1 base, the J end lost 2 bases, and 8 bases lay between the germline ends. The CDR3 spans 14 residues. CDR3 loop: CASSLVGDNYGYTF. CDR3 DNA sequence: TGTGCCAGCAGTTTAGTCGGGGACAACTATGGCTACACCTTC.

The sample holds many counts of this clonotype. The chain employs TRBV29-1 and TRBJ2-3; D is uncertain. Germline values: CDR1 SQVTM, CDR2 ANQGSEA. V shed 5 bases and J shed 0 bases, with 9 bases lying between them. CDR3 length: 13 residues. The CDR3 reads CSVRFSSTDTQYF. In nucleotides, the CDR3 is TGCAGCGTTCGGTTCTCTAGCACAGATACGCAGTATTTT.

CDR3: CASSLRIEGTYEQYF. For the CDR3, the DNA is TGCGCCAGCAGCTTGCGGATCGAGGGAACTTACGAGCAGTACTTC. This chain links TRBV5-1 with TRBJ2-7, with D possibly TRBD2 on 5 matching bases. V lost 1 base and J 4 bases, leaving 15 bases between the germline ends. The CDR3 spans 15 residues. Germline CDR1 is SGHRS and CDR2 is YFSETQ.

In nucleotides, the CDR3 is TGCAGTGCTAGAGATCCGGCCTCGGGAAACACCATATATTTT. Protein sequence: CSARDPASGNTIYF. The chain combines TRBV20-1 with TRBJ1-3; D uncertain. Trimming removed 0 bases at V and 4 bases at J, with 10 bases between. Looked up from germline, CDR1 is DFQATT and CDR2 is SNEGSKA (reference sequence). CDR3 length: 14 residues.

This clonotype has only a few counts. J is TRBJ1-6 and V is TRBV27; weak D call: TRBD1 (6 bases). CDR1 is MNHEY, CDR2 SMNVEV, per germline (reference sequence). The CDR3 totals 15 residues. V gave up 3 bases and J gave up 6 bases, with 12 bases separating them. CDR3 region: CASSFLARGNSPLHF. CDR3 nucleotides: TGTGCCAGCAGTTTTTTGGCCAGGGGTAATTCACCCCTCCACTTT.

This clonotype appeared a few times. V and J are TRBV7-3 and TRBJ1-1; the D is unclear. Germline V gives CDR1 SGHTA, CDR2 FQGTGA. The CDR3 runs 18 residues. V lost 2 bases and J 2 bases, leaving 21 bases between the germline ends. The CDR3 is CASSLWALMGRGNTEAFF. Here the CDR3 DNA reads TGTGCCAGCAGCTTATGGGCGCTGATGGGTCGGGGTAACACTGAAGCTTTCTTT.

This clonotype came up a few times. One end of the junction varies from germline; a read error may be responsible. This rearrangement joins TRBV15 to TRBJ2-5, with D tentatively TRBD1 (6 bases). The CDR3 sequence is 16 residues long. Germline assignment: CDR1 LNHNV and CDR2 YYDKDF (reference sequence). CDR3 loop: CAASRVLSQGQETQYF. As DNA, the CDR3 is TGTGCCGCCAGCAGAGTACTCTCACAGGGACAAGAGACCCAGTACTTC.

The rearrangement joins TRBV11-3 to TRBJ2-3; D ambiguous. Per germline, CDR1 SGHNT and CDR2 YENEEA. Trimming removed 5 bases at V and 11 bases at J, with 20 bases between. This CDR3 is 14 amino acids long. CDR3 sequence (DNA): TGTGCCAGCAGCCAAGAGGTGAGAGGCGATGTGCAGTATTTT. Its translation: CASSQEVRGDVQYF.

This rearrangement joins TRBV20-1 to TRBJ2-1; perhaps TRBD1 as D (6 bases). Trimming took 4 bases from V and 7 from J, leaving 8 bases between them. Germline loops: CDR1 DFQATT, CDR2 SNEGSKA (reference sequence). The CDR3 totals 11 residues. CDR3 in amino acids: CSAIGQNEQFF. DNA of the CDR3: TGCAGTGCTATAGGACAGAATGAGCAGTTCTTC.

Comment on this clonotype: The junction shows a germline mismatch at one end, possibly a read error. This rearrangement joins TRBV5-4 to TRBJ2-1; the match to TRBD2 covers 7 bases. Germline values: CDR1 SGHNT, CDR2 YYREEE (reference sequence). This CDR3 spans 15 amino acids. The CDR3, as DNA: TGTGCCAGCAGCTTGGGCGGGAGCTCCTACAATGAGCAGATCTTC. The encoded protein is CASSLGGSSYNEQIF.